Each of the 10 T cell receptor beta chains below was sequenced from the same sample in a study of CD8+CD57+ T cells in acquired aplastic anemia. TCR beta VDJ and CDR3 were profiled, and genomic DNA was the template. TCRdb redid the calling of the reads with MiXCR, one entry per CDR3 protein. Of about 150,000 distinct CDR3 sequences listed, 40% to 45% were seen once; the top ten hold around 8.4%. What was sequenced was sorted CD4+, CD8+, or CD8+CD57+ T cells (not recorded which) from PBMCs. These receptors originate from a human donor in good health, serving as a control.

The CDR3 nucleotides are TGCAGTGCCCCGACTAGCCTTCGAATGTCAGGTGAGCAGTTCTTC. Residues: CSAPTSLRMSGEQFF. The V gene is TRBV20-1, the J gene TRBJ2-1; TRBD2 matches at 7 bases. Germline trimming cut 6 bases from V and 9 bases from J; bases unmatched to any gene: 17. Per the germline V gene, CDR1 is DFQATT and CDR2 is SNEGSKA (reference sequence). The CDR3 is 15 amino acids.

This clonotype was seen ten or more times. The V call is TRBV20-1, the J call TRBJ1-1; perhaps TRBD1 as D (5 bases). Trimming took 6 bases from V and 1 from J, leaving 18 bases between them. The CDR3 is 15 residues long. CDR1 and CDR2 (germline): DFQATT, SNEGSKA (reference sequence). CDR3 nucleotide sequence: TGCAGTGCCAGTAGTTGGGGACGCAAGAACACTGAAGCTTTCTTT. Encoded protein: CSASSWGRKNTEAFF.

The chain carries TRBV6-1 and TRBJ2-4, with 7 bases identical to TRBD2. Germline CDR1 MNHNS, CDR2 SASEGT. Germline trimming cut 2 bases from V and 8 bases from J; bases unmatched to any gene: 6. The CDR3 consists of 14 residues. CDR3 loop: CASSERLGRDIQYF. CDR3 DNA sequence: TGTGCCAGCAGTGAAAGGTTGGGGAGGGACATTCAGTACTTC.

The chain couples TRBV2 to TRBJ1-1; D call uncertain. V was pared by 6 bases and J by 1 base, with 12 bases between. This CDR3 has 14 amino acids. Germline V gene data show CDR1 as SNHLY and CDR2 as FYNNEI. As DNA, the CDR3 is TGTGCCAGCAGGATAGCGGACGCGAACACTGAAGCTTTCTTT. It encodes CASRIADANTEAFF.

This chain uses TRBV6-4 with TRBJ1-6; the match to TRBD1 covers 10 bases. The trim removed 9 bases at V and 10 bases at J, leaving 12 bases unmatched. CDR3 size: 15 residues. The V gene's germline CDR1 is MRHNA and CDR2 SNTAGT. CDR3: CARGDRGPGRSPLHF. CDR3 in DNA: TGTGCCAGGGGTGACAGGGGGCCCGGTCGATCACCCCTCCACTTT.

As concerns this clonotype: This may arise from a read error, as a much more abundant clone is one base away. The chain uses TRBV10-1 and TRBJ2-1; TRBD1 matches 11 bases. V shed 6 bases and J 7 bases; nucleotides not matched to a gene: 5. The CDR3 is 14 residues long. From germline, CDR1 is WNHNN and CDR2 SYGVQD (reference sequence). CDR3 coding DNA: TGCGCCAGCAGCACCGGGACAGGGGGGAATGAGCAGTTCTTC. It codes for CASSTGTGGNEQFF.

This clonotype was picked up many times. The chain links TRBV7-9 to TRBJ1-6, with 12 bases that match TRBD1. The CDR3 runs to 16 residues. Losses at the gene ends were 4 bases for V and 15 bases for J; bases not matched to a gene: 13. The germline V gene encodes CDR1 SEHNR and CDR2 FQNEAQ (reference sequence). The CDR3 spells CASSSQGQGAFSSLHF. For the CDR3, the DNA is TGTGCCAGCAGCTCCCAGGGACAGGGGGCTTTTTCTAGCCTCCACTTT.

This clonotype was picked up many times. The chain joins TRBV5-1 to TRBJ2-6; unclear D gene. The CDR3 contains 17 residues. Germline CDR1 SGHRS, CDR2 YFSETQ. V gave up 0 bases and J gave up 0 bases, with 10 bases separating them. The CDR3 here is CASSLATVGSGANVLTF. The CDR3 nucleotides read TGCGCCAGCAGCTTGGCGACCGTGGGCTCTGGGGCCAACGTCCTGACTTTC.

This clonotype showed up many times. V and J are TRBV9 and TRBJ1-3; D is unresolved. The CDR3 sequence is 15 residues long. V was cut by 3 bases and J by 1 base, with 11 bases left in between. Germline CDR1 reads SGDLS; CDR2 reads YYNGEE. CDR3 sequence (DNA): TGTGCCAGCAGCGGCGTCACGGGGTCTGGAAACACCATATATTTT. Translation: CASSGVTGSGNTIYF.

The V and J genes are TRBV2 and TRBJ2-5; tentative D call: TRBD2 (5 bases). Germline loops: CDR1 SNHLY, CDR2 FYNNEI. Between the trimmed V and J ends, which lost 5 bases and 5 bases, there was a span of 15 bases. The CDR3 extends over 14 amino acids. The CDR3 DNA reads TGTGCCAGCAGTCTACTAGGGCCCGGGGAGACCCAGTACTTC. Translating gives CASSLLGPGETQYF. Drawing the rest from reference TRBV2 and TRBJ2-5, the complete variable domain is EPEVTQTPSHQVTQMGQEVILRCVPISNHLYFYWYRQILGQKVEFLVSFYNNEISEKSEIFDDQFSVERPDGSNFTLKIRSTKLEDSAMYFCASSLLGPGETQYFGPGTRLLVL.